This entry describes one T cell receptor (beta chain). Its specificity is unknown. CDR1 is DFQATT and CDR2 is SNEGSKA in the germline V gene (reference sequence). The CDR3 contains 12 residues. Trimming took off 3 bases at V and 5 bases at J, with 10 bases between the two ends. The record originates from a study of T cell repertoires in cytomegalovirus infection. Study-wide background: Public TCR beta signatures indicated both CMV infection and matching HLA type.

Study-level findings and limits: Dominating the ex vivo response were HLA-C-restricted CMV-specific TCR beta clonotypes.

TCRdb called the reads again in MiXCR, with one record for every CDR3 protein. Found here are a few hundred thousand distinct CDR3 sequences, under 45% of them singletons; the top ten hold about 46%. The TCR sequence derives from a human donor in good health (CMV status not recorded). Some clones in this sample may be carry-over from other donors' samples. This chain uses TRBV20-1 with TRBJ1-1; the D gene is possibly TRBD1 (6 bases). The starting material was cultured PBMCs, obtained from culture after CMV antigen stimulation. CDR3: CSASVGQTEAFF. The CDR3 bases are TGCAGTGCTAGCGTGGGACAAACTGAAGCTTTCTTT.